One TCR beta chain is described in this entry. The data derive from a study of blood T cells in healthy people across ages. A sample-barcoded 5' primer and a J-beta primer mix were used in a second PCR of about 7 to 12 cycles. One entry per CDR3 protein results from TCRdb running MiXCR on the 5' RACE reads. The sample holds approximately 1,700,000 distinct CDR3 sequences, about 39% seen once. The sequence was collected from a human donor in good health. The source material was blood.

In DNA, the CDR3 is TGTGCCAGCAGCTGGAATGTACGGGGCACTGAAGCTTTCTTT. Amino acids: CASSWNVRGTEAFF. V usage is TRBV7-2 and J usage is TRBJ1-1; D is unresolved. Germline V lookup: CDR1 SGHTA, CDR2 FQGNSA. Trimming left V 4 bases short and J 4 bases short, with 13 bases between. There are 14 residues in the CDR3.